This is a list of T cell receptor beta chains from one sample in a study of T cells in Graves' hyperthyroidism and ophthalmopathy. One entry per CDR3 protein results from TCRdb running MiXCR on the multiplex PCR reads. This table holds about 290,000 distinct CDR3 sequences, about an eighth found once. The sequencing sample was made of blood. All receptors come from a woman aged 40 to 50 with Graves' hyperthyroidism. CDR3s include the opening cysteine and the closing phenylalanine or tryptophan. The D gene is left open where the match is weak. Clone size is shown for a subset of rows, as once, few, many or a class of expanded clone.

>TRBV4-2|TRBJ2-7|NA|NA
TGTGCCAGCAGCCAAGAAGGGCAGGGTTCCTACGAGCAGTACTTC
CASSQEGQGSYEQYF
>TRBV28|TRBJ1-5|NA|many
TGTGCCAGCTTTGAGACAGCTCCGCCTTACAATCAGCCCCAGCATTTT
CASFETAPPYNQPQHF
>TRBV2|TRBJ1-1|TRBD1|NA
TGTGCCAGCAGTGAAGGGACAGGCGGTGGTACGGCTTTCTTT
CASSEGTGGGTAFF
>TRBV28|TRBJ2-7|TRBD2|many
TGTGCCAGCAGGGCTTGGAGCGGGAGTGGCGAGCAGTACTTC
CASRAWSGSGEQYF
>TRBV7-9|TRBJ1-2|NA|NA
TGTGCCAGCAGCTCCTCCGACACTAGCGTTGGCTACACCTTC
CASSSSDTSVGYTF
>TRBV5-8|TRBJ2-3|TRBD2|many
TGTGCCAGCAGCTTGTCAGCTAGCGGGGCAGATACGCAGTATTTT
CASSLSASGADTQYF
>TRBV7-9|TRBJ2-3|NA|NA
TGTGCCAGCAGCTTAGGGTCAGGAAAGGCGCAGTATTTT
CASSLGSGKAQYF
>TRBV12-3/TRBV12-4|TRBJ1-1|NA|NA
TGTGCCAGCAGTCCCGACAGCGCGCAAGCTTTCTTT
CASSPDSAQAFF
>TRBV5-1|TRBJ1-1|NA|few
TGCGCCAGCAGCACACTGGCGGACACTGAAGCTTTCTTT
CASSTLADTEAFF
>TRBV5-5|TRBJ2-3|TRBD1|NA
TGTGCCAGCAGCCCCGGGACAGGGCTACAGATTGGTACGCAGTATTTT
CASSPGTGLQIGTQYF